This entry is about one TCR beta chain. This clone turned up a few times. This receptor's antigen is unknown. Base quality data are lacking; no much larger clone is found one base away. The entire isolated RNA was reverse transcribed using the High Capacity cDNA Reverse Transcription Kit, and thus expressed TCRB transcripts were sequenced. Naive, central memory and regulatory T cell samples underwent deep immunoSEQ sequencing, averaging roughly 3.3 million total reads per sample. Sorted cells were lysed in RLT buffer, and RNA was extracted using DNase-treated RNeasy Micro or Mini kits according to cell number. Each cell subset was processed on its own to prevent cross-contamination, while patient and healthy donor samples were processed together. Using the immunoSEQ multiplex PCR, TCRB sequences were amplified from cDNA into 87-bp fragments spanning the CDR3 region. The amplicons were sequenced using the Illumina HiSeq platform. As for the original processing: PCR bias was computationally corrected using synthetic template baselines, reads within Hamming distance 2 were collapsed, and singletons that could not be merged were discarded. Reads were aligned against IMGT so that V, D and J genes, CDR3 length and insertions or deletions at six rearrangement sites could be assigned. Within each subset, clonotype counts were normalized to sorted cell number, after which true diversity and Gini coefficients were computed with the tcR R package. The overlap coefficient, calculated on TCRB nucleotide sequences, was used to quantify repertoire sharing. Out-of-frame TCRB sequences from naive cells were analyzed to stand in for the pre-selection repertoire. Sourced from immuneACCESS, this table was stored by TCRdb with only in-frame sequences that have V and J called. A share of the clones is absent; for the studies checked, an unresolved V gene accounts for under half, and the remainder has no known explanation. V, J and clone size reflect that table, while D and trimming were determined from the DNA. This sample gives around 240,000 clones in total; approximately 16% of them show up just once. The ten most abundant clones make up about 0.092% of the sample.

This record belongs to a study of beta chain features in type 1 diabetes (dated by TCRdb to about 2018). Background for the entire study: Mean age, gender distribution, total cell number and subset yield were not different between patients and healthy donors. A total of 90 million to 140 million sorted cells were examined across all samples, and RNA yield correlated strongly with the number of cells per subset. In the study, recently diagnosed type 1 diabetes patients and matched healthy donors were compared on the TCRB repertoires of their sorted circulating CD4+ T cell subsets. Naive and central memory subsets were obtained from all 30 or so donors, but regulatory and stem cell-like memory subsets were isolated from only 8 patients and 8 healthy donors. Broader findings and caveats from the paper: Because cDNA rather than genomic DNA was sequenced, highly expressing activated cells could have been over-represented, although no difference in activation and CD3 levels was found between groups. PCR may preferentially amplify shorter templates, but because patient and control samples were amplified and corrected together, any resulting skew would affect both groups equally. Patients with type 1 diabetes made fewer insertions and deleted more nucleotides at VDJ recombination sites, implying thymic rearrangement abnormalities. Naive, central memory and regulatory TCRB repertoires appeared to be more similar among patients than among healthy donors. Type 1 diabetes patients showed a moderate but significant shortening of TCRB CDR3 length in all four CD4+ subsets. HLA sub-analyses involved small numbers of individuals, so any influence of HLA type on TCRB rearrangement remained unresolved.

Each donor gave one peripheral blood draw, approximately 110 mL on average, collected into heparinised tubes. Naive, central memory, regulatory and stem cell-like memory CD4+ T cells were sorted on a BD FACSAria II using a panel including CD45RO, CCR7, CD25, CD127, CD95 and CD27. Every sorted population had a purity above 98%. PBMCs were isolated right away by Lymphoprep density gradient centrifugation and were stained directly, without culture. So that batch effects would be minimized, each experiment stained and sorted samples in pairs, pairing one healthy donor with one patient. Sequencing was performed on naive CD4+ T cells from blood. Taken with the paper, the label for cell subset or site translates to: true naive CD4+ T cells. This receptor was taken from a man younger than 45 with type 1 diabetes.

The CDR3 protein sequence reads: CSVGQGPAGSNQPQHF. The bases read TGCAGCGTTGGGCAGGGTCCCGCCGGAAGCAATCAGCCCCAGCATTTT. The chain links TRBV29-1 with TRBJ1-5; tentative D gene TRBD1, with 5 bases matching. V loses 4 bases of germline sequence and J loses 1 base, and the interval between the two ends is 17 bases. The CDR3 measures 16 amino acids from cysteine to phenylalanine. The entry retains the CDR3 DNA only, 48 bases that are in frame from base 1. Taken from the germline V gene, the CDR1 and CDR2 loops are SQVTM and ANQGSEA.